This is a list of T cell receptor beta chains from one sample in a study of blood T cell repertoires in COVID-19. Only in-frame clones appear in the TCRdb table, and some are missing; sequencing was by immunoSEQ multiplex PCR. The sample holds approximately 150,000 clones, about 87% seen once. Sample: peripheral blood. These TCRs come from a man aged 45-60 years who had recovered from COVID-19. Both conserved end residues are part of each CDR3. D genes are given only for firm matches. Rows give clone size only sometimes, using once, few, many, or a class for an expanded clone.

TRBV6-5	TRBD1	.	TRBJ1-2	CASSLDRGGGYGYTF	TGTGCCAGCAGCCTTGACAGGGGTGGTGGCTATGGCTACACCTTC
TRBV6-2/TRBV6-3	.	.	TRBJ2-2	CASSYLGVGTGELFF	TGTGCCAGCAGTTATTTGGGCGTTGGAACCGGGGAGCTGTTTTTT
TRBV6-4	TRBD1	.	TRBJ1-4	CASSARQGTNEKLFF	TGTGCCAGCAGTGCTCGACAGGGGACTAATGAAAAACTGTTTTTT
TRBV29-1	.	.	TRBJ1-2	CSVEEGDTYGYTF	TGCAGCGTTGAAGAAGGGGACACCTATGGCTACACCTTC
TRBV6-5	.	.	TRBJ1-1	CASRTNTEAFF	TGTGCCAGCAGAACAAACACTGAAGCTTTCTTT
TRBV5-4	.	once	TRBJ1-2	CASSLAGSPNYGYTF	TGTGCCAGCAGCTTGGCAGGCAGCCCTAACTATGGCTACACCTTC
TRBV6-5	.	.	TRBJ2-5	CASSIVDPGETQYF	TGTGCCAGCAGTATCGTAGACCCGGGGGAGACCCAGTACTTC
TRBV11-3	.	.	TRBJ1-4	CASSPRAGATNEKLFF	TGTGCCAGCAGCCCGAGAGCAGGGGCAACTAATGAAAAACTGTTTTTT
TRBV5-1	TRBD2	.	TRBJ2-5	CASSLGGLAGPQGAQYF	TGCGCCAGCAGCTTGGGGGGACTAGCGGGGCCGCAAGGGGCCCAGTACTTC
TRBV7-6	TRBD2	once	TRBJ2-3	CASSNSGGLDQGQYF	TGTGCCAGCAGCAATAGCGGGGGCCTAGACCAGGGGCAGTATTTT
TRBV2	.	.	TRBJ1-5	CASKIRGSQPQHF	TGTGCCAGCAAGATCAGGGGAAGTCAGCCCCAGCATTTT